A selection of T cell receptor beta chains follows, all from one sample in a study of T-cell reconstitution after alpha-beta-depleted transplantation in children. MiXCR, run by TCRdb on the PCR reads, gives a single entry per CDR3 protein. The sample yields about 130,000 distinct CDR3 sequences, roughly 9% seen once. Material: PBMCs, mostly from graft donor cells, obtained 180 days after TCRalphabeta/CD19-depleted stem cell transplant. All receptors come from a girl under three years old who had a stem cell transplant for combined immunodeficiency, so the T cells may come from the graft donor. The CDR3 runs from the conserved cysteine through the conserved F or W. Fields, in order: clone size, D gene, V gene, J gene, CDR3 protein, CDR3 DNA. D genes are given only for firm matches. The listing skips clone size in some rows; elsewhere it reads once, few, many or a size class.

clone_size: .
d_call: .
v_call: TRBV12-3/TRBV12-4
j_call: TRBJ2-5
cdr3_aa: CASSLRAGDMETQYF
cdr3_nt: TGTGCCAGCAGTTTGAGGGCAGGGGACATGGAGACCCAGTACTTC

clone_size: many
d_call: .
v_call: TRBV20-1
j_call: TRBJ1-2
cdr3_aa: CSATTDIRDYGYTF
cdr3_nt: TGCAGTGCTACGACCGACATCCGGGACTATGGCTACACCTTC

clone_size: .
d_call: .
v_call: TRBV20-1
j_call: TRBJ2-7
cdr3_aa: CSVSEGSEQYF
cdr3_nt: TGCAGTGTTAGTGAGGGTTCCGAGCAGTACTTC

clone_size: many
d_call: TRBD1
v_call: TRBV20-1
j_call: TRBJ2-7
cdr3_aa: CSARNINRGSYEQYF
cdr3_nt: TGCAGTGCTAGAAACATCAACAGGGGCTCCTACGAGCAGTACTTC

clone_size: .
d_call: TRBD2
v_call: TRBV20-1
j_call: TRBJ2-7
cdr3_aa: CSARERGGLAGVRTYEQYF
cdr3_nt: TGCAGTGCTAGAGAGAGGGGGGGACTAGCGGGAGTGAGGACCTACGAGCAGTACTTC

clone_size: few
d_call: TRBD2
v_call: TRBV7-3
j_call: TRBJ2-4
cdr3_aa: CASSLKAGAGNIQYF
cdr3_nt: TGTGCCAGCAGCTTAAAGGCGGGAGCAGGAAACATTCAGTACTTC

clone_size: few
d_call: .
v_call: TRBV20-1
j_call: TRBJ1-2
cdr3_aa: CSAPVTLPSRGYTF
cdr3_nt: TGCAGTGCCCCGGTGACTCTCCCTAGTAGGGGCTACACCTTC

clone_size: few
d_call: .
v_call: TRBV20-1
j_call: TRBJ1-4
cdr3_aa: CSASGDKEEKLFF
cdr3_nt: TGCAGTGCTAGTGGGGATAAGGAGGAAAAACTGTTTTTT

clone_size: many
d_call: .
v_call: TRBV20-1
j_call: TRBJ2-7
cdr3_aa: CRAFGGRNEQYF
cdr3_nt: TGCAGAGCGTTTGGGGGGCGGAACGAGCAGTACTTC

clone_size: few
d_call: TRBD2
v_call: TRBV20-1
j_call: TRBJ2-5
cdr3_aa: CSARDLGTSGSWAETQYF
cdr3_nt: TGCAGTGCTAGAGATTTAGGGACTAGCGGGAGTTGGGCAGAGACCCAGTACTTC

clone_size: .
d_call: .
v_call: TRBV29-1
j_call: TRBJ2-7
cdr3_aa: CSVEAVNHGGEQYF
cdr3_nt: TGCAGCGTTGAAGCGGTGAACCACGGGGGCGAGCAGTACTTC

clone_size: few
d_call: .
v_call: TRBV29-1
j_call: TRBJ2-1
cdr3_aa: CSVPRASYNEQFF
cdr3_nt: TGCAGCGTTCCTAGGGCCTCCTACAATGAGCAGTTCTTC

clone_size: few
d_call: TRBD1
v_call: TRBV18
j_call: TRBJ2-7
cdr3_aa: CASSIQGAMSEQYF
cdr3_nt: TGTGCCAGCTCCATTCAGGGGGCTATGAGCGAGCAGTACTTC

clone_size: few
d_call: .
v_call: TRBV5-5
j_call: TRBJ1-4
cdr3_aa: CASSHRAGGTNEKLFF
cdr3_nt: TGTGCCAGCAGCCACAGGGCGGGGGGTACCAATGAAAAACTGTTTTTT

clone_size: many
d_call: .
v_call: TRBV12-3/TRBV12-4
j_call: TRBJ2-2
cdr3_aa: CASSLDTGELFF
cdr3_nt: TGTGCCAGCAGTTTGGACACCGGGGAGCTGTTTTTT

clone_size: .
d_call: .
v_call: TRBV12-3/TRBV12-4
j_call: TRBJ1-1
cdr3_aa: CASSIRGATEAFF
cdr3_nt: TGTGCCAGCAGTATCAGAGGAGCCACTGAAGCTTTCTTT

clone_size: .
d_call: TRBD1
v_call: TRBV20-1
j_call: TRBJ2-7
cdr3_aa: CSASTGPLYEQYF
cdr3_nt: TGCAGTGCTTCGACAGGGCCCCTCTACGAGCAGTACTTC

clone_size: .
d_call: TRBD2
v_call: TRBV27
j_call: TRBJ2-7
cdr3_aa: CASSFSGLATSYEQYF
cdr3_nt: TGTGCCAGCAGTTTCTCGGGACTAGCGACCTCTTACGAGCAGTACTTC

clone_size: few
d_call: .
v_call: TRBV20-1
j_call: TRBJ2-5
cdr3_aa: CSARDPTSEGETQYF
cdr3_nt: TGCAGTGCTAGAGATCCCACATCCGAGGGGGAGACCCAGTACTTC

clone_size: .
d_call: .
v_call: TRBV12-3/TRBV12-4
j_call: TRBJ2-3
cdr3_aa: CASSSYRLLTDTQYF
cdr3_nt: TGTGCCAGCAGTTCCTACAGGCTGCTCACAGATACGCAGTATTTT

clone_size: .
d_call: TRBD2
v_call: TRBV5-1
j_call: TRBJ2-1
cdr3_aa: CASSLGSGGINEQFF
cdr3_nt: TGCGCCAGCAGCTTAGGTAGCGGGGGGATCAATGAGCAGTTCTTC

clone_size: .
d_call: .
v_call: TRBV4-3
j_call: TRBJ1-1
cdr3_aa: CASSQGYLRGAAEAFF
cdr3_nt: TGCGCCAGCAGCCAAGGCTACCTCCGGGGAGCGGCTGAAGCTTTCTTT

clone_size: many
d_call: .
v_call: TRBV10-3
j_call: TRBJ2-7
cdr3_aa: CAISEKIYEQYF
cdr3_nt: TGTGCCATCAGTGAGAAGATCTACGAGCAGTACTTC

clone_size: few
d_call: TRBD2
v_call: TRBV5-6
j_call: TRBJ2-3
cdr3_aa: CASSLTRLAGALADTQYF
cdr3_nt: TGTGCCAGCAGCTTGACCCGACTAGCGGGAGCTCTGGCAGATACGCAGTATTTT

clone_size: few
d_call: TRBD2
v_call: TRBV12-3/TRBV12-4
j_call: TRBJ2-5
cdr3_aa: CASSLALAGGNQETQYF
cdr3_nt: TGTGCCAGCAGTTTAGCGCTCGCGGGGGGTAACCAAGAGACCCAGTACTTC

clone_size: .
d_call: TRBD1
v_call: TRBV7-8
j_call: TRBJ1-2
cdr3_aa: CASSLPPGGGYGYTF
cdr3_nt: TGTGCCAGCAGCTTGCCCCCAGGGGGCGGCTATGGCTACACCTTC

clone_size: .
d_call: .
v_call: TRBV20-1
j_call: TRBJ2-7
cdr3_aa: CSAVQGVISYEQYF
cdr3_nt: TGCAGTGCTGTACAGGGAGTAATCTCCTACGAGCAGTACTTC

clone_size: .
d_call: TRBD1
v_call: TRBV5-1
j_call: TRBJ1-6
cdr3_aa: CASSPGGTGNSPLHF
cdr3_nt: TGCGCCAGCAGCCCAGGGGGAACGGGGAATTCACCCCTCCACTTT

clone_size: .
d_call: TRBD2
v_call: TRBV20-1
j_call: TRBJ2-5
cdr3_aa: CSASAGLAGEEETQYF
cdr3_nt: TGCAGTGCTAGCGCCGGACTAGCGGGAGAGGAAGAGACCCAGTACTTC

clone_size: few
d_call: TRBD2
v_call: TRBV9
j_call: TRBJ2-5
cdr3_aa: CASSGSGPQETQYF
cdr3_nt: TGTGCCAGCAGCGGTAGCGGGCCCCAAGAGACCCAGTACTTC

clone_size: .
d_call: TRBD1
v_call: TRBV5-1
j_call: TRBJ2-7
cdr3_aa: CASNRGRMGSHEQYF
cdr3_nt: TGCGCCAGCAACAGGGGGCGCATGGGAAGCCACGAGCAGTACTTC

clone_size: few
d_call: .
v_call: TRBV2
j_call: TRBJ2-4
cdr3_aa: CASSESGYIQYF
cdr3_nt: TGTGCCAGCAGTGAAAGTGGGTACATTCAGTACTTC

clone_size: few
d_call: .
v_call: TRBV12-3/TRBV12-4
j_call: TRBJ1-3
cdr3_aa: CASSPVGNSGNTIYF
cdr3_nt: TGTGCCAGCAGTCCCGTGGGCAACTCTGGAAACACCATATATTTT

clone_size: .
d_call: .
v_call: TRBV3-1
j_call: TRBJ1-1
cdr3_aa: CASSQSSGRTEAFF
cdr3_nt: TGTGCCAGCAGCCAGTCTTCAGGCCGCACTGAAGCTTTCTTT

clone_size: .
d_call: .
v_call: TRBV5-1
j_call: TRBJ1-6
cdr3_aa: CASSLDRRSPLHF
cdr3_nt: TGCGCCAGCAGCTTGGACAGAAGGTCACCCCTCCACTTT

clone_size: few
d_call: .
v_call: TRBV7-2
j_call: TRBJ1-2
cdr3_aa: CASSVETGGYGYTF
cdr3_nt: TGTGCCAGCAGCGTAGAGACCGGGGGCTATGGCTACACCTTC

clone_size: .
d_call: .
v_call: TRBV20-1
j_call: TRBJ1-3
cdr3_aa: CSALGGADGNTIYF
cdr3_nt: TGCAGTGCCCTCGGGGGGGCGGATGGAAACACCATATATTTT

clone_size: .
d_call: .
v_call: TRBV6-6
j_call: TRBJ2-5
cdr3_aa: CASSPKETQYF
cdr3_nt: TGTGCCAGCAGCCCGAAAGAGACCCAGTACTTC

clone_size: .
d_call: TRBD1
v_call: TRBV5-1
j_call: TRBJ1-2
cdr3_aa: CASSPTGGDGYTF
cdr3_nt: TGCGCCAGCAGCCCGACAGGGGGCGATGGCTACACCTTC

clone_size: .
d_call: TRBD2
v_call: TRBV29-1
j_call: TRBJ2-1
cdr3_aa: CSVEGLAGGDYNEQFF
cdr3_nt: TGCAGCGTTGAAGGACTAGCGGGCGGGGACTACAATGAGCAGTTCTTC